This is a list of T cell receptor beta chains from one sample in a study of shared clonotypes between healthy human individuals. Sequencing used immunoSEQ multiplex PCR; TCRdb keeps in-frame clones, though not all of them. Among approximately 1,000,000 clones, more than 75% were seen once, and the ten largest hold approximately 0.5%. The specimen sequenced was memory CD4+ T cells from PBMCs. Source of these receptors: a man aged 18 to 30 in good health. Some clones in this sample may be carry-over from other donors' samples. The CDR3 runs from the conserved cysteine through the conserved F or W. The D gene is left open where the match is weak. Some rows have no size entry. The others give once, few or many, or a class for an expanded clone.

J gene	clone size	V gene	D gene	CDR3 protein
TRBJ2-3	NA	TRBV5-1	NA	CASSPRPQGTDTQYF
TRBJ2-7	NA	TRBV6-6	NA	CAAGSSYEQYF
TRBJ2-5	NA	TRBV4-1	TRBD2	CASSQGLAGEIQETQYF
TRBJ1-2	NA	TRBV6-5	TRBD1	CASSYRDRGNYGYTF
TRBJ2-5	NA	TRBV28	NA	CASCSLDAYQETQYF
TRBJ2-3	once	TRBV28	TRBD2	CASQLAGGPDTQYF
TRBJ2-1	NA	TRBV19	TRBD2	CASRPSGYNEQFF
TRBJ2-2	few	TRBV28	NA	CASLSPDWNTGELFF
TRBJ2-1	NA	TRBV7-2	TRBD2	CASSPTRLAGGLNEQFF
TRBJ1-2	NA	TRBV30	TRBD1	CAWRGDRNGYTF
TRBJ2-1	NA	TRBV5-1	NA	CASSLGTASYNEQFF
TRBJ2-2	many	TRBV7-2	TRBD2	CASSFELAGYTGELFF
TRBJ2-3	NA	TRBV5-1	TRBD2	CASSPTSGSADTQYF
TRBJ2-7	NA	TRBV5-6	TRBD1	CASSLQGIVPREQYF
TRBJ2-5	NA	TRBV7-9	NA	CASSLRGETQYF
TRBJ1-3	NA	TRBV10-3	NA	CAINDGSGNTIYF
TRBJ1-1	NA	TRBV5-8	NA	CASSLLDISNTEAFF
TRBJ2-5	once	TRBV5-4	TRBD2	CASSAGGRETAKTQYF
TRBJ1-1	NA	TRBV7-9	NA	CASSPPQTPGGGISEAFF
TRBJ2-3	NA	TRBV28	NA	CASRLGGTDTQYF
TRBJ2-1	once	TRBV6-5	TRBD1	CASSRQGNDEQFF
TRBJ2-5	NA	TRBV28	NA	CASSFTQGRETQYF
TRBJ2-7	NA	TRBV12-2	NA	CASRSPGTDTYEQYF
TRBJ2-1	NA	TRBV15	NA	CATSSRGGFSYNEQFF
TRBJ2-1	NA	TRBV6-1	NA	CASSEARRRLTQFF
TRBJ1-4	NA	TRBV9	NA	CASSFSGTAEKLFF
TRBJ2-3	NA	TRBV19	TRBD1	CASSLGQETRQYF
TRBJ1-1	NA	TRBV28	TRBD1	CASSTVPGQGATEAFF
TRBJ2-7	few	TRBV18	NA	CASSHMDGSYEQYF
TRBJ2-1	once	TRBV4-2	NA	CASNTRGVDNEQFF
TRBJ1-1	NA	TRBV28	NA	CASSKGGFVTEAFF
TRBJ2-2	NA	TRBV5-4	TRBD1	CASSRPGGYNTGELFF
TRBJ2-6	NA	TRBV25-1	NA	CASSPPYSGANVLTF
TRBJ2-7	NA	TRBV28	NA	CASSYGSSYEQYF
TRBJ1-4	NA	TRBV19	NA	CASSTQFEEKLFF
NA	once	TRBV10-3	TRBD1	CAIRDRAQTYEQYF
TRBJ1-4	NA	TRBV29-1	TRBD1	CSVRQGENEKLFF
TRBJ2-3	NA	TRBV2	TRBD2	CASSVGLAGDTQYF
TRBJ2-2	NA	TRBV7-2	NA	CASSRLRGASGELFF
TRBJ2-4	NA	TRBV10-3	NA	CAISDGGELKYF
TRBJ2-7	NA	TRBV27	TRBD2	CASSLLSTSGVTYEQYF
TRBJ1-1	few	TRBV6-5	NA	CASSFRPNTEAFF